This T cell receptor (beta chain) was documented in a study of response to subunit inactivated influenza vaccine. Study observations and caveats: Authors suggested each seasonal flu vaccination may recruit only limited numbers of new T cells.

The V gene lost 4 bases and the J gene lost 2 bases, with 8 bases spanning the gap. The CDR3 runs 14 residues. CDR1 is KGHDR and CDR2 is SFDVKD in the germline V gene. This clonotype was recorded a few times. The target antigen is unknown. One entry per CDR3 protein, called by TCRdb with MiXCR from the RT-PCR reads. Of hundreds of thousands of distinct CDR3 sequences in the sample, 10% to 15% were seen once. This clonotype was obtained from a man aged 45-65 years who received an inactivated influenza vaccine. This material consisted of PBMCs from blood, taken on the day of vaccination. The chain links TRBV24-1 to TRBJ2-1; D call uncertain. This chain's CDR3 is CATSEGRAYNEQFF. The CDR3 DNA reads as TGTGCCACCAGTGAAGGCCGCGCCTACAATGAGCAGTTCTTC.